The 25 T cell receptor beta chains reported below all come from one sample, sequenced in a study of tumor-infiltrating lymphocytes in primary liver carcinoma. Co-extracting RNA and DNA was done with about 20-34 mg of unsorted bulk tissue as input. Constant-region priming of approximately 0.55 ug total RNA yielded TCR beta cDNA. Nested multiplex PCR, run for three rounds with slightly modified ARM-PCR, yielded TCR beta libraries. The two initial PCR rounds, 9 to 11 cycles each, used TRBV1-TRBV30 forward and C-beta reverse primers. TCRdb recomputed calls from the multiplex PCR reads with MiXCR, one row per CDR3 protein. Here the sample spans more than 100,000 distinct CDR3 sequences, roughly 70% being singletons. Sequenced material: tumor-adjacent normal liver tissue. The receptors were sampled from a woman in her fifties or sixties with primary liver carcinoma and hepatitis B virus infection.

The chain combines TRBV6-5 with TRBJ2-5; 12 nucleotides line up with TRBD2. CDR3 length: 15 residues. J gave up 14 bases and V 4 bases, and 14 bases lay outside the gene matches. The V gene's germline CDR1 is MNHEY and CDR2 SVGAGI. In DNA form, the CDR3 reads TGTGCCAGCAGTTGCGAAGGACTAGCGGGATCAAGCCAATACTTC. Translated, it gives CASSCEGLAGSSQYF.

Notes on this clonotype: The germline gene is not matched at one end of the junction; a read error may be the cause. This chain joins TRBV11-2 and TRBJ2-7; either TRBD1 or TRBD2 may fit D (6 bases each). CDR3 size: 14 residues. Germline V gene data show CDR1 as SGHAT and CDR2 as FQNNGV. The CDR3 DNA sequence: TGTGCCAGCACACTTACGAGGGGGGCCAGGGAGCGGTACTTC. Its protein product is CASTLTRGARERYF. Complete variable domain (other parts from reference TRBV11-2 and TRBJ2-7): EAGVAQSPRYKIIEKRQSVAFWCNPISGHATLYWYQQILGQGPKLLIQFQNNGVVDDSQLPKDRFSAERLKGVDSTLKIQPAKLEDSAVYLCASTLTRGARERYFGPGTRLTVT.

Points on this clonotype: One base away lies a much larger clone, so this may be a sequencing read error. CDR3 amino acids: CASTRTWWSRGANVLTF. The DNA of the CDR3 is TGCGCCAGCACCCGGACATGGTGGTCTAGGGGGGCCAACGTCCTGACTTTC. The rearrangement joins TRBV5-1 to TRBJ2-6, with D perhaps TRBD1 (5 bases). The CDR3 loop spans 17 amino acids. CDR1 and CDR2 (germline): SGHRS, YFSETQ. Trimming left V 6 bases short and J 4 bases short, with 20 bases between.

Note on this clonotype: A much larger clone is a single base away; this may be a read error. The V call is TRBV28, the J call TRBJ1-1; unclear D gene. The germline V and J ends were trimmed by 2 bases and 11 bases, with 12 bases remaining between them. CDR1 is MDHEN, CDR2 SYDVKM, per germline. CDR3 length equals 12 residues. The CDR3 loop reads CASSLPGQWAFF. In DNA form, the CDR3 reads TGTGCCAGCAGTTTACCGGGCCAGTGGGCTTTCTTT.

The sample holds many counts of this clonotype. This sequence joins TRBV29-1 and TRBJ2-3, with 8 bases identical to TRBD2. CDR3 length: 14 amino acids. The ends lost 8 bases at V and 5 bases at J; junction bases unmatched: 12. Germline lookup yields CDR1 SQVTM and CDR2 ANQGSEA. The CDR3 sequence: CSQSSGRPQDTQYF. CDR3 DNA sequence: TGCAGCCAATCGAGCGGGAGACCCCAAGATACGCAGTATTTT.

Worth noting for this clonotype: It is likely a read error, because the conserved phenylalanine at the end of the CDR3 is missing. V and J are TRBV11-2 and TRBJ2-1, with 11 bases aligning to TRBD2. This CDR3 has 14 amino acids. CDR1 is SGHAT, CDR2 FQNNGV, per germline. This chain's CDR3 is CSSSLAGGPLEQFI. CDR3 coding DNA: TGTAGCAGCAGCTTAGCGGGAGGGCCGCTTGAGCAGTTCATC.

Turning to this clonotype: It may be a read error: a sequence one base away is much more abundant. The gene calls are TRBV6-4 and TRBJ2-2; 7 bases map to TRBD2. J lost 3 bases, V lost 5 bases, and 9 bases had no gene match. Germline V CDR1 and CDR2: MRHNA, SNTAGT. This CDR3 spans 16 amino acids. CDR3 in amino acids: CASSRLEGGDTGELFF. In DNA form, the CDR3 reads TGTGCCAGCAGTCGCCTAGAGGGAGGGGACACCGGGGAGCTGTTTTTT.

This clonotype has just a few counts. The V call is TRBV5-1, the J call TRBJ2-1, with 10 positions matching TRBD2. CDR1 and CDR2 from the germline V gene are SGHRS and YFSETQ. J lost 0 bases, V lost 4 bases, and 4 bases had no gene match. The CDR3 is 16 residues long. The CDR3 loop reads CASSLLAGSSYNEQFF. As DNA, the CDR3 is TGCGCCAGCAGCCTACTAGCGGGAAGCTCCTACAATGAGCAGTTCTTC.

The V call is TRBV7-2, the J call TRBJ2-7; no firm D call. V was clipped by 5 bases and J by 8 bases, with 10 bases between them. Germline V gene data show CDR1 as SGHTA and CDR2 as FQGNSA. This CDR3 has 11 residues. DNA of the CDR3: TGTGCCAGCAGCATTAGTACGCAGCAGTACTTC. It translates to CASSISTQQYF.

This clonotype was picked up many times. CDR3 DNA: TGCGCCAGCAGTGAAGGGACAGTGTTCTCGGGGGAGCTGTTTTTT. Its translation is CASSEGTVFSGELFF. This chain connects TRBV10-2 to TRBJ2-2, with 7 bases that match TRBD1. From germline, CDR1 is WSHSY and CDR2 SAAADI. Trimming at V came to 3 bases and at J to 8 bases, leaving 9 bases not matched to a gene. The CDR3 loop spans 15 amino acids.

Remarks on this clonotype: This CDR3 fails to terminate in the conserved phenylalanine or tryptophan, so it likely reflects a read error. The rearrangement uses TRBV12-3 or TRBV12-4 and TRBJ2-3; D is uncertain. V gave up 6 bases and J gave up 6 bases, with 19 bases separating them. The CDR3 totals 15 residues. The chain's CDR3 is CASSVANPPGDTQYI. The DNA of the CDR3 is TGTGCCAGCAGCGTCGCGAACCCCCCCGGGGATACGCAGTATATT.

As concerns this clonotype: Relative to the germline gene, one junction end is altered; a read error may explain this. The CDR3 reads CASRTRARDRTNTGELFF. The DNA for the CDR3 is TGTGCCAGCAGAACCAGGGCTAGGGACCGAACGAACACCGGGGAGCTATTTTTC. V gene TRBV11-3 combines with J gene TRBJ2-2; D tentatively fits TRBD1 or TRBD2 (5 bases each). This CDR3 is built from 18 residues. CDR1 and CDR2 (germline): SGHNT, YENEEA.

The J gene is TRBJ1-5, the V gene TRBV29-1; D not resolved. The germline gives CDR1 SQVTM, CDR2 ANQGSEA. This CDR3 comprises 13 residues. The DNA of the CDR3 is TGCGGCGCTGGTCTGGAGTACAATCAGCCCCAGCATTTT. It is translated as CGAGLEYNQPQHF.

Points on this clonotype: A much larger clone sits a single nucleotide away, making a read error possible. The rearrangement uses TRBV28 and TRBJ1-5; TRBD1 aligns across 8 bases. The germline CDR1 and CDR2 sequences are MDHEN and SYDVKM. V shed 6 bases, J shed 8 bases, and the junction held 9 bases outside the gene matches. This CDR3 has 14 residues. In nucleotides, the CDR3 is TGTGCCAGCAGGCTGACAGGGGACGGTGAGCCCCAGCATTTT. It specifies CASRLTGDGEPQHF.

Concerning this clonotype itself: Because it lacks the conserved phenylalanine or tryptophan at the end, this CDR3 is likely a read error. This chain joins TRBV4-2 and TRBJ2-7, with D perhaps TRBD2 (6 bases). Germline assignment: CDR1 LGHNA and CDR2 YNFKEQ. This CDR3 region has 16 residues. V dropped 4 bases and J dropped 0 bases, with 16 bases sitting between them. The CDR3 bases are TGTGCCAGCAGCCTAGTCCCGGGACTCAACTCCTACGAGCAGTACATC. It encodes CASSLVPGLNSYEQYI.

This clonotype was recorded a few times. A single base separates this from a much larger clone, so it may be a read error. The V gene is TRBV30, the J gene TRBJ1-1, with TRBD1 as a possible D gene (5 bases). CDR3 length: 14 residues. CDR1 and CDR2 (germline): GTSNPN, SVGIG (reference sequence). The chain's CDR3 is CVWSVGVPGTEAFF. CDR3 DNA sequence: TGTGTCTGGAGTGTAGGGGTACCGGGGACTGAAGCTTTCTTT.

Comment on this clonotype: A junction end diverges from the germline sequence, so it may reflect a read error. The chain carries TRBV5-4 and TRBJ2-2; weak D call: TRBD2 (6 bases). The CDR3 is made up of 15 amino acids. The V gene's germline CDR1 is SGHNT and CDR2 YYREEE (reference sequence). CDR3 sequence: CASSLPGVNTGELFF. DNA of the CDR3: TGTGCCAGCAGCTTGCCGGGAGTGAACACAGGGGAGCTGTTTTTT.

This clonotype was seen once. Possible read error: a much larger clone is one base away. The chain uses TRBV5-1 and TRBJ2-1; TRBD2 aligns across 8 bases. CDR3 length: 15 amino acids. From germline, CDR1 is SGHRS and CDR2 YFSETQ. V lost 3 bases, J lost 6 bases, and 8 bases stayed unmatched. The CDR3 DNA follows: TGCGCCAGCAGCTCGCGGGGGGAGGGAAGCAATGAGCAGTTCTTC. Protein: CASSSRGEGSNEQFF.

There are a few counts of this clonotype. The chain links TRBV9 to TRBJ2-1, with D possibly TRBD2 on 6 matching bases. The V end lost 4 bases, the J end lost 4 bases, and 21 bases lay between the germline ends. The germline CDR1 and CDR2 sequences are SGDLS and YYNGEE. The CDR3 sequence is 17 residues long. Here the CDR3 reads CASSPVGDSYTYNEQFF. CDR3 bases: TGTGCCAGCAGCCCAGTGGGGGACTCGTACACTTACAATGAGCAGTTCTTC.

In regard to this clonotype: The junction shows a germline mismatch at one end, possibly a read error. The CDR3 protein is CTSNQKNSGKGTDTQYF. The CDR3 DNA sequence: TGCACCAGCAACCAAAAAAACTCGGGAAAGGGCACAGATACGCAGTATTTT. The chain is built from TRBV4-1 and TRBJ2-3; perhaps TRBD2 as D (5 bases). The CDR3 consists of 17 residues. CDR1 is MGHRA and CDR2 is YSYEKL in the germline V gene.

On this clonotype: A much bigger clone sits one base away, suggesting this may be a read error. The chain uses TRBV5-4 and TRBJ1-2; TRBD1 matches at 7 bases. This CDR3 comprises 16 residues. Per germline, CDR1 SGHNT and CDR2 YYREEE (reference sequence). V was pared by 0 bases and J by 1 base, with 6 bases of the junction left unmatched. The CDR3 sequence: CASSLGGGQSNYGYTF. CDR3 in DNA: TGTGCCAGCAGCTTGGGGGGGGGACAGAGTAACTATGGCTACACCTTC.

Comments on this clonotype: A clone one base away is much larger, so this may be a read error. The chain couples TRBV5-1 to TRBJ2-3, with 11 positions matching TRBD2. The CDR3 covers 16 residues. J gave up 5 bases and V 4 bases, and 9 bases lay outside the gene matches. The germline V gene encodes CDR1 SGHRS and CDR2 YFSETQ. The CDR3 region has the DNA TGCGCCAGCAGCCCCGGGACTAGCGGCTTCAGAGATACGCAGTATTTT. Residues: CASSPGTSGFRDTQYF.

Worth noting for this clonotype: This could be a read error, since a much larger clone is one nucleotide away. The chain couples TRBV6-5 to TRBJ2-2, with TRBD2 as a possible D gene (6 bases). The length of the CDR3 is 11 residues. Trimming took off 5 bases at V and 16 bases at J, with 14 bases between the two ends. Germline V gene sequence: CDR1 MNHEY, CDR2 SVGAGI. The CDR3, as DNA: TGTGCCAGCAGTCTCGGCGGGGACCCGTTTTTT. It specifies CASSLGGDPFF.

As concerns this clonotype: At one boundary the junction diverges from the germline segment, which might be a read error. The chain couples TRBV6-5 to TRBJ1-1; the D gene is possibly TRBD1 (6 bases). The CDR3 is made up of 14 amino acids. CDR1 and CDR2 (germline): MNHEY, SVGAGI. CDR3: CASRTTVWDTEAFF. The CDR3 DNA is TGTGCCAGCAGGACGACAGTGTGGGACACCGAAGCTTTCTTT.

Regarding this clonotype: Compared with germline, one end of the junction differs, possibly owing to a read error. This chain links TRBV12-3 or TRBV12-4 with TRBJ1-5; D is uncertain. The CDR3 loop spans 12 amino acids. The CDR3 sequence is CASNPQDQSQHF. The CDR3 nucleotides read TGTGCCAGCAATCCGCAGGATCAGTCCCAGCATTTT.